The present TCR beta chain was sequenced within a study of shared clonotypes between healthy human individuals. A note on this clone: Other DNA sequences in the sample encode the same CDR3.

V lost 2 bases, J lost 1 base, and 8 bases lay in between. The CDR3 runs 14 residues. Germline-derived CDR1 and CDR2 are LNHDA and SQIVND (reference sequence). The protocol was immunoSEQ multiplex PCR, while the TCRdb copy is restricted to in-frame clones and leaves out a portion. The sample carries just over 2,000,000 clones, about 95% recorded once. CD45RO-negative, CCR7-selected cells formed the naive CD8 fraction, which excluded terminally differentiated effector memory CD45RA+ cells. The chain uses TRBV19 and TRBJ1-1; D gene unclear. The specimen was naive CD8+ T cells sorted from blood. The receptor was derived from a man younger than 35 in good health. CDR3 nucleotide sequence: TGTGCCAGTAGTATACTGAGTGGGAACACTGAAGCTTTCTTT. Encoded protein: CASSILSGNTEAFF.